This is a list of T cell receptor beta chains from one sample in a study of blood T cell repertoires in COVID-19. The assay was immunoSEQ multiplex PCR, and TCRdb's table has in-frame clones only and misses some. The repertoire holds fewer than 90,000 clones, about 95% seen once, with about 4.7% in the top ten. Sequenced input: peripheral blood. These receptors were collected from a human donor with active COVID-19. The donor label of this sample is uncertain. Each CDR3 is given with its conserved first and last residue. Clone size is given for some rows only: seen once, a few or many times, or a class if the clone is expanded.

j_call clone_size v_call cdr3_aa
TRBJ1-2 few TRBV7-2 CASSSSDAGGYTF
TRBJ2-7 NA TRBV29-1 CSVGLAGALEQYF
TRBJ2-7 NA TRBV5-1 CASSLVGSGGDYEQYF
TRBJ2-1 NA TRBV3-1/TRBV3-2 CASSPDLAGKTFF
TRBJ2-7 NA TRBV12-5 CASGLTGENEQYF
TRBJ2-7 NA TRBV9 CASSPYGRSTYEQYF
TRBJ1-2 NA TRBV29-1 CSSKTETHGYTF
TRBJ2-7 NA TRBV6-1 CVSSEGAPGTYEQYF
TRBJ1-3 NA TRBV28 CASQIGISGNTIYF
TRBJ1-4 NA TRBV10-2 CASKGGGTNEKLFF
TRBJ2-1 NA TRBV12-3/TRBV12-4 CASSWGGRNEQFF
TRBJ2-2 NA TRBV6-2/TRBV6-3 CASSLTSGGAGELFF
TRBJ1-5 NA TRBV5-8 CASSPRLPGPQHF
TRBJ2-5 NA TRBV3-1/TRBV3-2 CASSGGGTAEETQYF
TRBJ2-1 NA TRBV5-8 CASSRTSSYNEQFF
TRBJ2-1 NA TRBV2 CASSELAPREQFF
TRBJ1-3 NA TRBV10-3 CAISTVSSGNTIYF
TRBJ2-3 NA TRBV4-1 CASSLGQGNTDTQYF
TRBJ2-1 NA TRBV5-4 CASSLAGGRASNEQFF
TRBJ2-1 NA TRBV5-1 CASSMDRAAYNEQFF
TRBJ2-7 NA TRBV5-8 CASNRRQYEQYF
TRBJ2-6 NA TRBV6-5 CASRRTGANVLTF
TRBJ2-2 few TRBV19 CASSIGGRAGELFF
TRBJ1-4 NA TRBV5-1 CASSSGGTGGNEKLFF
TRBJ2-2 NA TRBV7-2 CASSSATGNTGELFF
TRBJ1-6 NA TRBV3-1/TRBV3-2 CASSQQQGRYNSPLHF
TRBJ1-5 NA TRBV3-1/TRBV3-2 CASSQGSGTSNQPQHF
TRBJ2-3 NA TRBV11-2 CASSLMRTSGIVDTQYF